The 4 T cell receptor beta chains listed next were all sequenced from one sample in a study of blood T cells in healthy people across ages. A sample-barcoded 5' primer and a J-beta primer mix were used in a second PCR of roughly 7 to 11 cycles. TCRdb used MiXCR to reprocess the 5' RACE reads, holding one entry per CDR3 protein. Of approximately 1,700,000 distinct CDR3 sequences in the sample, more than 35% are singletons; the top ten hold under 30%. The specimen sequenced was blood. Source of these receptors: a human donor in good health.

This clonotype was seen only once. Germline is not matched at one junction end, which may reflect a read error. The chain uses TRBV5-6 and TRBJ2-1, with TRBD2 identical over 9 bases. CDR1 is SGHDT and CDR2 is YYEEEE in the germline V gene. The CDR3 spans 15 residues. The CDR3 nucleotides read TGTGCCAGCAACTTGCGGGGGGGAAACTACAATGAGCAGTTCTTC. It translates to CASNLRGGNYNEQFF.

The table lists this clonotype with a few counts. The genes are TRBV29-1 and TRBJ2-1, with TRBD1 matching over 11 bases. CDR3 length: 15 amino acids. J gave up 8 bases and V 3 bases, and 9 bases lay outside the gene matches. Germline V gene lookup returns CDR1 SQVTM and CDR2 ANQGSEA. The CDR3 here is CSVEAGQGVVDEQFF. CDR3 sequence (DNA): TGCAGCGTTGAGGCGGGACAGGGGGTTGTCGATGAGCAGTTCTTC.

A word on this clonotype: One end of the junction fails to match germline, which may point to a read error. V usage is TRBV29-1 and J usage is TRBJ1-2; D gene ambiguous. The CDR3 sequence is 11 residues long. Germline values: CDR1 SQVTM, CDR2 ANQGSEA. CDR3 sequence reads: CSVGGVAGCTF. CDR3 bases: TGCAGCGTTGGGGGAGTAGCTGGCTGCACCTTC.

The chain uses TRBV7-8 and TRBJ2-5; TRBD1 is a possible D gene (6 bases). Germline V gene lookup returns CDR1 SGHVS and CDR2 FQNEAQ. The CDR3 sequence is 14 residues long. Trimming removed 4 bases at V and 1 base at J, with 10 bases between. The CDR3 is CASSYDRTQETQYF. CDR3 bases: TGTGCCAGCAGCTACGACAGGACCCAAGAGACCCAGTACTTC.